This T cell receptor (beta chain) is from a study of blood T cell repertoires in COVID-19. The repertoire was sequenced with immunoSEQ multiplex PCR; TCRdb's copy has only in-frame clones and lacks some. This sample has about 230,000 clones, with roughly 88% found just once. The sample consisted of peripheral blood. The sequence derives from a man in his forties who had recovered from COVID-19.

The CDR3 loop reads CASSRSPGTIYF. For the CDR3, the DNA is TGTGCCAGCAGCCGTTCTCCGGGCACCATATATTTT. The chain recombines TRBV14 with TRBJ1-3; D remains unclear. CDR1 and CDR2 from the germline V gene are SGHDN and FVKESK. The CDR3 sequence is 12 residues long. V dropped 4 bases and J dropped 9 bases, with 10 bases sitting between them. The complete variable domain, with remaining parts taken from reference TRBV14 and TRBJ1-3, reads EAGVTQFPSHSVIEKGQTVTLRCDPISGHDNLYWYRRVMGKEIKFLLHFVKESKQDESGMPNNRFLAERTGGTYSTLKVQPAELEDSGVYFCASSRSPGTIYFGEGSWLTVV.